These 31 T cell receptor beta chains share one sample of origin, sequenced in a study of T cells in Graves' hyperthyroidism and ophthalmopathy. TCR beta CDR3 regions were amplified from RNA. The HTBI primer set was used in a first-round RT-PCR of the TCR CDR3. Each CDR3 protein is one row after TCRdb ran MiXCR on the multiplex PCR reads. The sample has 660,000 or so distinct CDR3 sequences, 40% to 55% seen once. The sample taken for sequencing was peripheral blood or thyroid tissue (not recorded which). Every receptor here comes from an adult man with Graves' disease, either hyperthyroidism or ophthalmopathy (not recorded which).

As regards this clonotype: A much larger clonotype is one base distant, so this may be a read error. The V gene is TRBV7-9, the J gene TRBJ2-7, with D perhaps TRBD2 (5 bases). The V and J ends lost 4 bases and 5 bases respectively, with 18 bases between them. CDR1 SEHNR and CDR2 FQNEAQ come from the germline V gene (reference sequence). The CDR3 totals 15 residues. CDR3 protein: CASSSKEASNHEQYF. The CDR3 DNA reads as TGTGCCAGCAGCTCCAAAGAGGCTAGCAACCACGAGCAGTACTTC.

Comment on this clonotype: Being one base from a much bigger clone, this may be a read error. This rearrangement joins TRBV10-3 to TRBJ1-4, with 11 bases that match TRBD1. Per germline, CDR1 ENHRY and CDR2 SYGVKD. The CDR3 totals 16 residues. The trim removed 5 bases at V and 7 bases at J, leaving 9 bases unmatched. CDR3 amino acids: CAISSGTGGGSEKLFF. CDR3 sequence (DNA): TGTGCCATCAGTTCCGGGACAGGGGGTGGTAGTGAAAAACTGTTTTTT.

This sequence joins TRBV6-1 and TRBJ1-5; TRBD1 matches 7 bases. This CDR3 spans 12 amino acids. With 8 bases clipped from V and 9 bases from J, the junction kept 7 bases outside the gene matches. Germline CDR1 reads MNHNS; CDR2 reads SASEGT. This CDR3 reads CASGGQVVPQHF. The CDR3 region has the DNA TGTGCCAGCGGTGGACAGGTCGTGCCCCAGCATTTT.

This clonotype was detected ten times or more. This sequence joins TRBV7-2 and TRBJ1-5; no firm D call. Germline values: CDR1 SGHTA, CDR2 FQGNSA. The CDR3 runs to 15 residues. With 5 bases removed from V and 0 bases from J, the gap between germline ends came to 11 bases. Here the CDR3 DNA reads TGTGCCAGCAGCCCCCGTTGGGGTAGCAATCAGCCCCAGCATTTT. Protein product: CASSPRWGSNQPQHF.

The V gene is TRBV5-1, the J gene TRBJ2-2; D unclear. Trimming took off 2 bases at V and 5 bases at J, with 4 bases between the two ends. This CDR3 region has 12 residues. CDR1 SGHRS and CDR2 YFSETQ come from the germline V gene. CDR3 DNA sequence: TGCGCCAGCAGCTTCGAAACCGGGGAGCTGTTTTTT. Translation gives CASSFETGELFF.

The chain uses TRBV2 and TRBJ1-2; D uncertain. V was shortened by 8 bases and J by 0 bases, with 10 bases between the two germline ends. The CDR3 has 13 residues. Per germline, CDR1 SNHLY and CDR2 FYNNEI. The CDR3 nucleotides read TGTGCCAGCGGTCAGGAATCTAACTATGGCTACACCTTC. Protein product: CASGQESNYGYTF.

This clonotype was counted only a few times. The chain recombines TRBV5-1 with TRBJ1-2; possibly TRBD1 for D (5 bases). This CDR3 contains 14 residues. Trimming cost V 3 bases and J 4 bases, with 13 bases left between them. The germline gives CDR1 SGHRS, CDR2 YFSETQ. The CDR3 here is CASSSTTAVYGYTF. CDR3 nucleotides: TGCGCCAGCAGCTCAACGACAGCCGTCTATGGCTACACCTTC.

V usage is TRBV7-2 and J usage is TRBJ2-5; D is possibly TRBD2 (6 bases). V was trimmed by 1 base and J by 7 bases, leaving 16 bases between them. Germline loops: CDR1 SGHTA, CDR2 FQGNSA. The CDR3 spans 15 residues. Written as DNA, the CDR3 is TGTGCCAGCAGCTTAGGAACGGGAGAATTGGTGACCCAGTACTTC. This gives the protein CASSLGTGELVTQYF.

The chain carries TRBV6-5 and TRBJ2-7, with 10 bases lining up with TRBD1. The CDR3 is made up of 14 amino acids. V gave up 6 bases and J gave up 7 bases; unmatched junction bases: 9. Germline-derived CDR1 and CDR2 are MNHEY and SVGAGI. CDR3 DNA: TGTGCCAGCAGCCTGGGACAGGGGATATGGGAGCAGTACTTC. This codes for CASSLGQGIWEQYF.

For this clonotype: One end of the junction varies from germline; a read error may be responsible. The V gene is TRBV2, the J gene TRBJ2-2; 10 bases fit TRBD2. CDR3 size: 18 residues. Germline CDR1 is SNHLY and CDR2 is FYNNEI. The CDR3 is CASSLLGLAGANTGGLFF. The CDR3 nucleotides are TGTGCCAGCAGTCTTTTGGGGCTAGCGGGAGCGAACACCGGGGGGCTGTTTTTT.

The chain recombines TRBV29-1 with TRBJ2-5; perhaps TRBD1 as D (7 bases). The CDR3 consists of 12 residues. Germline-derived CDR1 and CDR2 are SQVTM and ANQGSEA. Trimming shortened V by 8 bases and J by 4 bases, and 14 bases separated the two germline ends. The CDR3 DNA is TGCAGCACATCAGGGGGAGGAGAGACCCAGTACTTC. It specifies CSTSGGGETQYF.

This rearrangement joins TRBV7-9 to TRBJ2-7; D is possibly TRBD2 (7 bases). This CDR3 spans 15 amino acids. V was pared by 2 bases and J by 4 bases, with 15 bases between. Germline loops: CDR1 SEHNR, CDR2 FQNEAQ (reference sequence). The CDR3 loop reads CASSLRGGQAYEQYF. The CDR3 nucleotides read TGTGCCAGCAGCTTAAGGGGGGGGCAGGCTTACGAGCAGTACTTC.

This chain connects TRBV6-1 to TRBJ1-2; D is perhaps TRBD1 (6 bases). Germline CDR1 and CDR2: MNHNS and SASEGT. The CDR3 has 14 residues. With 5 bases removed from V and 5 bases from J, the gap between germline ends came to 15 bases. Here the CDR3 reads CASSPEPDSYGYTF. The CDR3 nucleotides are TGTGCCAGCAGTCCCGAACCGGACAGTTATGGCTACACCTTC.

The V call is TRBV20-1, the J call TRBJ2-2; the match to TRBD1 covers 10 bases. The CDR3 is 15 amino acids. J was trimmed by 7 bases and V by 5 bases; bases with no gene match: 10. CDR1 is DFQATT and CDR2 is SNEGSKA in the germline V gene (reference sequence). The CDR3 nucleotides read TGCAGTGCTGAGGACGACAGGGGGCTAAGCGGGGAGCTGTTTTTT. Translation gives CSAEDDRGLSGELFF.

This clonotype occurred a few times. CDR3 protein: CASSSPHRGYQETQYF. The CDR3 coding sequence is TGTGCCAGCAGCTCCCCCCACCGCGGATACCAAGAGACCCAGTACTTC. This chain links TRBV7-2 with TRBJ2-5; D call uncertain. V lost 4 bases and J lost 0, with 15 bases in between. This CDR3 is built from 16 residues. In germline, CDR1 is SGHTA, CDR2 FQGNSA.

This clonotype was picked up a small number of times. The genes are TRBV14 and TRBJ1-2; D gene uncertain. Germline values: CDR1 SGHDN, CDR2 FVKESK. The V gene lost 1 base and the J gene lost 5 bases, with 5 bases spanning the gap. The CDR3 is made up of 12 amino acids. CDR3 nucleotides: TGTGCCAGCAGCCAAGGTCCGTATGGCTACACCTTC. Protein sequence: CASSQGPYGYTF.

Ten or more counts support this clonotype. CDR3: CSAQAYEQYF. DNA of the CDR3: TGCAGTGCCCAAGCCTACGAGCAGTACTTC. The genes are TRBV20-1 and TRBJ2-7; D gene ambiguous. The germline V and J ends were trimmed by 6 bases and 2 bases, with 5 bases remaining between them. The germline V gene has CDR1 DFQATT and CDR2 SNEGSKA (reference sequence). The CDR3 runs to 10 residues.

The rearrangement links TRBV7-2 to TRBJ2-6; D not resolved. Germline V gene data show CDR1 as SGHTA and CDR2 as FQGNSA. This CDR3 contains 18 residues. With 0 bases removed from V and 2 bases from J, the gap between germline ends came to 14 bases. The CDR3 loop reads CASSLAGPDETGANVLTF. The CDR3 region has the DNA TGTGCCAGCAGCTTAGCGGGCCCAGACGAGACTGGGGCCAACGTCCTGACTTTC.

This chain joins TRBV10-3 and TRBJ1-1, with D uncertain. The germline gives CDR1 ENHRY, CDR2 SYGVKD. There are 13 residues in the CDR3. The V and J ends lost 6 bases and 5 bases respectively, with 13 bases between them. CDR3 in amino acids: CAIREVPGTEAFF. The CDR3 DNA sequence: TGTGCCATCAGGGAGGTTCCTGGAACTGAAGCTTTCTTT.

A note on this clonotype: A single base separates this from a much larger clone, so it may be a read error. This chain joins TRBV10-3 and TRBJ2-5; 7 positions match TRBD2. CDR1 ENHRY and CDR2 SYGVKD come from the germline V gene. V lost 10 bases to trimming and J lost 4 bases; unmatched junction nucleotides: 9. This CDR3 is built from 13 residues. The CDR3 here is CASRSSGAETQYF. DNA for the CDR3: TGTGCCAGCAGGTCCAGCGGGGCAGAGACCCAGTACTTC.

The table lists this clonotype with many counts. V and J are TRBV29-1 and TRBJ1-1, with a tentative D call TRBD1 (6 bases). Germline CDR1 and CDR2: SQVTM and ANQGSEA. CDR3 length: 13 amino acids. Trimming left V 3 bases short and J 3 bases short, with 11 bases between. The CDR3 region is CSVERGEDTEAFF. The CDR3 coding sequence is TGCAGCGTTGAGAGGGGGGAGGACACTGAAGCTTTCTTT.

CDR3 nucleotide sequence: TGTGCCAGCAGCTCCGGGGACGGGGGCCACTATGGCTACACCTTC. Protein product: CASSSGDGGHYGYTF. The chain employs TRBV7-2 and TRBJ1-2, with D maybe TRBD1 (6 bases). CDR3 length: 15 residues. CDR1 is SGHTA and CDR2 is FQGNSA in the germline V gene. The V end was cut by 4 bases, the J end by 3 bases, with 15 bases between.

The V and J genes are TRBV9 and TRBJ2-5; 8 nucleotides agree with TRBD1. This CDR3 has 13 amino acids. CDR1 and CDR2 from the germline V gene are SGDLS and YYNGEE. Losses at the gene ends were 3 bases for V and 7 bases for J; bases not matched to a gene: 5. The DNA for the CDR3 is TGTGCCAGCAGCGAGGGAGGACAGGGGACCCAGTACTTC. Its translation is CASSEGGQGTQYF.

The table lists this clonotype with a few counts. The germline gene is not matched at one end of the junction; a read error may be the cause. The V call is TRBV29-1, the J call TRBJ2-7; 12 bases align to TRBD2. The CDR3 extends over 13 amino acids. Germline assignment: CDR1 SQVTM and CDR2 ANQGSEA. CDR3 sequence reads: CSVEDQASGRVDF. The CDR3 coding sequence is TGCAGCGTTGAAGATCAGGCTAGCGGGAGGGTTGACTTC.

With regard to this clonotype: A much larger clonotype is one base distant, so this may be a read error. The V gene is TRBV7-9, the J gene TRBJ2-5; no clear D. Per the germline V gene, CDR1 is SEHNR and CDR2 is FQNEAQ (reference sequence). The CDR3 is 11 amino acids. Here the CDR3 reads CASTNQEAQYF. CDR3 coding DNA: TGTGCCAGCACCAACCAAGAGGCCCAGTACTTC. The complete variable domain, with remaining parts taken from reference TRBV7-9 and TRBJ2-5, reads DTGVSQNPRHKITKRGQNVTFRCDPISEHNRLYWYRQTLGQGPEFLTYFQNEAQLEKSRLLSDRFSAERPKGSFSTLEIQRTEQGDSAMYLCASTNQEAQYFGPGTRLLVL.

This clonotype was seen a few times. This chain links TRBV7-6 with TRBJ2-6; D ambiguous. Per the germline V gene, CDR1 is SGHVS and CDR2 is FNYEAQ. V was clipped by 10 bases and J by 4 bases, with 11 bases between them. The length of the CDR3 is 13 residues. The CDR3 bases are TGTGCCACCTCAACCCCCGGGGCCAACGTCCTGACTTTC. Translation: CATSTPGANVLTF.

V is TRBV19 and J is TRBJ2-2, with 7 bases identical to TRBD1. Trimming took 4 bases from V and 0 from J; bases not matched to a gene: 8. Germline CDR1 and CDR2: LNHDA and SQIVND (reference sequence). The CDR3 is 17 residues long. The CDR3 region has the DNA TGTGCCAGTAGTACCAGGCAGGGGGAAGCGAACACCGGGGAGCTGTTTTTT. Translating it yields CASSTRQGEANTGELFF.

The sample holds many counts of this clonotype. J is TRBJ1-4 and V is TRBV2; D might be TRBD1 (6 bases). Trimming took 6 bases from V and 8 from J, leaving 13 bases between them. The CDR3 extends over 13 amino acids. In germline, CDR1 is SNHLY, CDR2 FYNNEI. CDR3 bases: TGTGCCAGCAGGACAGGAGAACAAGAAAAACTGTTTTTT. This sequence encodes CASRTGEQEKLFF.

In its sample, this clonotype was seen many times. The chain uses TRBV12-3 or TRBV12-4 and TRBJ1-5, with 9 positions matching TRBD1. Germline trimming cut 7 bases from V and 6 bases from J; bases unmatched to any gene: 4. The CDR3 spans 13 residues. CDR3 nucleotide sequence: TGTGCCAGCACCTGGGGACAGGGTCAGCCCCAGCATTTT. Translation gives CASTWGQGQPQHF.

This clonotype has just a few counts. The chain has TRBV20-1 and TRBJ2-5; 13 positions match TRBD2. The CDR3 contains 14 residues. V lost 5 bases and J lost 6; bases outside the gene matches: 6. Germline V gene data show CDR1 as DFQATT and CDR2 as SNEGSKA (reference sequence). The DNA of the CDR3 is TGCAGTGCTGGAGGACTAGCGGGAGTAAAGACCCAGTACTTC. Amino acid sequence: CSAGGLAGVKTQYF.

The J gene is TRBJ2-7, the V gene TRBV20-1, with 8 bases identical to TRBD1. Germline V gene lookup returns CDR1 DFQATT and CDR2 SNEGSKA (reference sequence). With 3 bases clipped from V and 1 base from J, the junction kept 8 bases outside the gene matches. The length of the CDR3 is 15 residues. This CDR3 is CSARQTGGASYEQYF. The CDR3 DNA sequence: TGCAGTGCTAGGCAAACAGGGGGAGCTTCCTACGAGCAGTACTTC.